The present TCR beta chain was sequenced within a study of identical twins. With 4 bases removed from V and 5 bases from J, the gap between germline ends came to 17 bases. The CDR3 totals 14 residues. Germline CDR1 reads DFQATT; CDR2 reads SNEGSKA (reference sequence). Study findings and constraints: Models underestimated out-of-frame TCR alpha sharing in monozygotic twins.

TCRdb re-derived calls from the 5' RACE reads in MiXCR, one entry per CDR3 protein. The sample carries just over 500,000 distinct CDR3 sequences, less than 25% recorded once. The sample holds a few counts of this clonotype. Its antigen remains unknown. These data were likewise used in another study, on T cells expressing NK-cell markers. According to that study: As a fraction of CD8+ T cells, dominant NKG2C+ clonotypes reached about 1.0-7.5% in six or seven donors.

This receptor was taken from a woman aged 18-30 years in good health. The chain recombines TRBV20-1 with TRBJ1-1, with no clear D. The sequenced material came from CD4+ T cells sorted from blood. The DNA for the CDR3 is TGCAGTGCTACCGAGGCTGTGGGGAGGACTGAAGCTTTCTTT. This sequence encodes CSATEAVGRTEAFF.